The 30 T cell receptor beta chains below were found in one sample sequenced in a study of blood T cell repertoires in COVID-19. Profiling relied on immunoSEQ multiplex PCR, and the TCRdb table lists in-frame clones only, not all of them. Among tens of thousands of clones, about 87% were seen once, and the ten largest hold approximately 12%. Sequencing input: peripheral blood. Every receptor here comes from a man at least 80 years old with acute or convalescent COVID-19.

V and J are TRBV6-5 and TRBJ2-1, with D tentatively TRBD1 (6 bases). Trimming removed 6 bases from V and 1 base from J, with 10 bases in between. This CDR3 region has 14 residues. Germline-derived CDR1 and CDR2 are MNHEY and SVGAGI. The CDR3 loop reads CASRSTGSYNEQFF. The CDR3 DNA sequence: TGTGCCAGCAGGTCTACAGGGTCCTACAATGAGCAGTTCTTC.

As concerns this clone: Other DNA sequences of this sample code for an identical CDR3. This CDR3 reads CASSLAGQTYEQYF. Here the CDR3 DNA reads TGTGCCAGCAGCTTAGCGGGACAGACCTACGAGCAGTACTTC. The chain uses TRBV7-9 and TRBJ2-7, with TRBD1 matching over 7 bases. The CDR3 runs to 14 residues. Germline V gene sequence: CDR1 SEHNR, CDR2 FQNEAQ (reference sequence). J was trimmed by 2 bases and V by 0 bases; bases with no gene match: 1.

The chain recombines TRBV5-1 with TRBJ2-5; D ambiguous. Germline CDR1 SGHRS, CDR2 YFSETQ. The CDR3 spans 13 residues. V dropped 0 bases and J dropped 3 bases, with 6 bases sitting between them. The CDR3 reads CASSLATEETQYF. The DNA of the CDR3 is TGCGCCAGCAGCTTGGCCACGGAAGAGACCCAGTACTTC.

The CDR3 here is CASSEVVGQGLQPQHF. The CDR3 bases are TGTGCCAGCAGTGAAGTCGTAGGACAGGGTTTGCAGCCCCAGCATTTT. V gene TRBV2 combines with J gene TRBJ1-5; TRBD1 matches at 8 bases. The V segment lost 1 base and the J segment 7 bases; nucleotides outside the gene matches: 9. The CDR3 spans 16 residues. Germline V lookup: CDR1 SNHLY, CDR2 FYNNEI.

Written as DNA, the CDR3 is TGTGCCAGCAGCTTTCAGGGCCATGAGCAGTTCTTC. Amino acids: CASSFQGHEQFF. The chain uses TRBV11-2 and TRBJ2-1; D is perhaps TRBD1 (5 bases). V lost 3 bases and J 8 bases, leaving 8 bases between the germline ends. The germline V gene has CDR1 SGHAT and CDR2 FQNNGV. The CDR3 is made up of 12 amino acids. The whole variable domain, filled in from reference TRBV11-2 and TRBJ2-1, reads EAGVAQSPRYKIIEKRQSVAFWCNPISGHATLYWYQQILGQGPKLLIQFQNNGVVDDSQLPKDRFSAERLKGVDSTLKIQPAKLEDSAVYLCASSFQGHEQFFGPGTRLTVL.

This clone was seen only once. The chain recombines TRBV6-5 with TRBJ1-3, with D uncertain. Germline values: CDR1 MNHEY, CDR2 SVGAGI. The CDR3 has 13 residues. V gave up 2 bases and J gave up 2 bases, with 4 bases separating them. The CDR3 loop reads CASSYQAGNTIYF. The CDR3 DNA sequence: TGTGCCAGCAGTTACCAGGCTGGAAACACCATATATTTT.

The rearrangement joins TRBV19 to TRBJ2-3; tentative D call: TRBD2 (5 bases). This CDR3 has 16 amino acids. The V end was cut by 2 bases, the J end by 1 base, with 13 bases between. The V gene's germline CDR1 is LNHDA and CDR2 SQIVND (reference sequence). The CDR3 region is CASSISSGSGTDTQYF. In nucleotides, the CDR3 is TGTGCCAGTAGTATATCGTCTGGGAGTGGCACAGATACGCAGTATTTT.

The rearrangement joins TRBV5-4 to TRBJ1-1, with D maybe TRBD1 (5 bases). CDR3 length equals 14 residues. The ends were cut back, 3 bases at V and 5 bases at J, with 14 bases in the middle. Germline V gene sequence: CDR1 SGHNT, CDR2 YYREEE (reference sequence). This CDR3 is CASSSERGRTEAFF. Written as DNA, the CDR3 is TGTGCCAGCAGCTCCGAACGGGGGAGGACTGAAGCTTTCTTT.

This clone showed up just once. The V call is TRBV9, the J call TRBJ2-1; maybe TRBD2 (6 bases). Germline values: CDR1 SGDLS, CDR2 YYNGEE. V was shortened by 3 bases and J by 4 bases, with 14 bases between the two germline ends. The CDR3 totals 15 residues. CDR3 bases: TGTGCCAGCAGCGCCCTGGGGAGGAGGTACAATGAGCAGTTCTTC. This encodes CASSALGRRYNEQFF.

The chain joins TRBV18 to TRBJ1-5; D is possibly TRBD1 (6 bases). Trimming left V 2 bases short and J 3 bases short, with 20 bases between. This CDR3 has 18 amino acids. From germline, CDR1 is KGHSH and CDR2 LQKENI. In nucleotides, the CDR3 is TGTGCCAGCTCACCAACGGTGTTGGGTGCAGGGGCCAATCAGCCCCAGCATTTT. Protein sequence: CASSPTVLGAGANQPQHF.

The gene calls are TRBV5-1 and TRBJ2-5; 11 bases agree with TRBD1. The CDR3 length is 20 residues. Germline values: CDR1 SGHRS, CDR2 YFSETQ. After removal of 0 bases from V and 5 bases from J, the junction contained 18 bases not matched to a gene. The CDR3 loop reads CASSLVRPGTGGALGETQYF. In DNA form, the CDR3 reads TGCGCCAGCAGCTTGGTACGACCCGGGACAGGGGGTGCTTTAGGGGAGACCCAGTACTTC.

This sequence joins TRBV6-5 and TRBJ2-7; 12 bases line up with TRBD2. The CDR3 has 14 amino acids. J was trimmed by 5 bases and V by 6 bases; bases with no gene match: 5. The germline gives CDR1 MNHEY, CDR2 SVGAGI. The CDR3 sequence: CASRTSGGPHEQYF. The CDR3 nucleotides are TGTGCCAGCAGGACTAGCGGGGGCCCCCACGAGCAGTACTTC.

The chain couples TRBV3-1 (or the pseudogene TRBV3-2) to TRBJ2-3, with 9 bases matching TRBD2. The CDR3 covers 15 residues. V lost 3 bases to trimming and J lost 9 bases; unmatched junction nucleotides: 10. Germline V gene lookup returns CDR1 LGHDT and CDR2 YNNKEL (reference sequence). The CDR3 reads CASSHKRGARGTQYF. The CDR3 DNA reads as TGTGCCAGCAGCCACAAGCGGGGGGCGCGTGGAACGCAGTATTTT.

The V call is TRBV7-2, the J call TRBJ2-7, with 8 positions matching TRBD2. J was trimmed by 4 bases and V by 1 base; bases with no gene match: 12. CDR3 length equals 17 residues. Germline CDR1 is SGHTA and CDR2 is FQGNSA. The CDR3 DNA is TGTGCCAGCAGCTTAGGGCCCCGGGGGGGCCCGGGGTACGAGCAGTACTTC. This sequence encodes CASSLGPRGGPGYEQYF.

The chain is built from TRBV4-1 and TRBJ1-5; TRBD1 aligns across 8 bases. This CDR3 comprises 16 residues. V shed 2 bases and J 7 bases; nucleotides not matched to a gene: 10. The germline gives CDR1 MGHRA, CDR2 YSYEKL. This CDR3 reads CASSQRPDRVDQPQHF. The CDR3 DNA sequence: TGCGCCAGCAGCCAAAGACCGGACAGGGTGGACCAGCCCCAGCATTTT.

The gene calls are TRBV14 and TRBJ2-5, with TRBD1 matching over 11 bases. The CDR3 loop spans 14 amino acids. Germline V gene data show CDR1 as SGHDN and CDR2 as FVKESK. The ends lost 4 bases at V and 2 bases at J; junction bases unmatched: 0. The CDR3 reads CASSRDRGQETQYF. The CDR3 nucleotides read TGTGCCAGCAGCCGGGACAGGGGGCAAGAGACCCAGTACTTC.

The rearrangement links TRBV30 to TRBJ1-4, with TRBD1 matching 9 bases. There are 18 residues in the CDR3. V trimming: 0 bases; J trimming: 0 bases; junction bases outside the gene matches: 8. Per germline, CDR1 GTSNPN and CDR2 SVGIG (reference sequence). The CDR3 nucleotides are TGTGCCTGGAGTGTTGGGACAGGGATAGGGGCAACTAATGAAAAACTGTTTTTT. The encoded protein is CAWSVGTGIGATNEKLFF.

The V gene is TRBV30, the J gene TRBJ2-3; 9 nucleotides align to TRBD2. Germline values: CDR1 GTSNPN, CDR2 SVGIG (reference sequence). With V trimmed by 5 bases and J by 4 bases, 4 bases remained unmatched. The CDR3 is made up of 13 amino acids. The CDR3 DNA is TGTGCCTGGGGACTAGCGAGCCCAGATACGCAGTATTTT. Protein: CAWGLASPDTQYF.

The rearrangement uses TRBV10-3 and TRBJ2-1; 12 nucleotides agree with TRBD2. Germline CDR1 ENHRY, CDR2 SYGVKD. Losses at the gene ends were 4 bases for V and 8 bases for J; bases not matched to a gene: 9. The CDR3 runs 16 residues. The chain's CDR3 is CAISGASGGVMDEQFF. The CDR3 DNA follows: TGTGCCATCAGTGGGGCTAGCGGGGGGGTAATGGATGAGCAGTTCTTC.

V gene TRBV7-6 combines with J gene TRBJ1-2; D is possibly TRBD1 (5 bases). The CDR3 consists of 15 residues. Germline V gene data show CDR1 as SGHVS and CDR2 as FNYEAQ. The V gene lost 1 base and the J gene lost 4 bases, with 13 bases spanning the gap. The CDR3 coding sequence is TGTGCCAGCAGCTTAGGGGGGGGACCAAGCTATGGCTACACCTTC. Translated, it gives CASSLGGGPSYGYTF.

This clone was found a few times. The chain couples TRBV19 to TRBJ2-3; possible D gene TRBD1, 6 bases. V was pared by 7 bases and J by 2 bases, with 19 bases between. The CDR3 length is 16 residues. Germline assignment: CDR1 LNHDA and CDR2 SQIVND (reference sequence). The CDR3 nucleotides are TGTGCCAGTACTAATGGGCCAGGGGACCACACAGATACGCAGTATTTT. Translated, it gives CASTNGPGDHTDTQYF.

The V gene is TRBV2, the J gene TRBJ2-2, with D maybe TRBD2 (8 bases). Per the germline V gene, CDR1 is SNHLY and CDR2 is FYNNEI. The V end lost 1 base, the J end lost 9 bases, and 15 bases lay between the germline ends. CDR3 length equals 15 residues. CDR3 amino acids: CASSEGGLGGRELFF. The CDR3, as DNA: TGTGCCAGCAGTGAAGGGGGACTAGGGGGCAGGGAGCTGTTTTTT.

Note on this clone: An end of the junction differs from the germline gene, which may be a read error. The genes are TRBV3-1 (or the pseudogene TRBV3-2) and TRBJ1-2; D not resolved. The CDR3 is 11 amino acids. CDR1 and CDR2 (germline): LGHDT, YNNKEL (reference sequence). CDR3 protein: CASSIRHVAYF. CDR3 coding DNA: TGTGCCAGCAGCATTCGACACGTTGCATACTTC.

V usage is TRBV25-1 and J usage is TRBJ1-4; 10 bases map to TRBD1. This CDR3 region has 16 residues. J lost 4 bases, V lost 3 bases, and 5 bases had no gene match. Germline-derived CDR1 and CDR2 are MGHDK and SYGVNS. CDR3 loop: CASSDRGTGVNEKLFF. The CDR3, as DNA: TGTGCCAGCAGTGATAGGGGGACAGGGGTTAATGAAAAACTGTTTTTT.

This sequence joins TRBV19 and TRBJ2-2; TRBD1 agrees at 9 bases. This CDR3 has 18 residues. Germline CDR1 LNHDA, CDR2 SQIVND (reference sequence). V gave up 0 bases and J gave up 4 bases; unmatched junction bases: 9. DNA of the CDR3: TGTGCCAGTAGTATAGACACATCGACAGGGGGGGCCACCGGGGAGCTGTTTTTT. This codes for CASSIDTSTGGATGELFF.

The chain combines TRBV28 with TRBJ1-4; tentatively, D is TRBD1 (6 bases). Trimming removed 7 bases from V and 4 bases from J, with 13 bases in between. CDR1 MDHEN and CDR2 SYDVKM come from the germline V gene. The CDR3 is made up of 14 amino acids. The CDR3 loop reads CASTTGGLNEKLFF. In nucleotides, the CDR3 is TGTGCCAGCACCACGGGGGGGCTTAATGAAAAACTGTTTTTT.

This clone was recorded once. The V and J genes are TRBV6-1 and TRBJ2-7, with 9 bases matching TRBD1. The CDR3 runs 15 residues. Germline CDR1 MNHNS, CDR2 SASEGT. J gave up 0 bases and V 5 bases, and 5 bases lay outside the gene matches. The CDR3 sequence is CASSPPGQGSYEQYF. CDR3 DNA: TGTGCCAGCAGTCCTCCGGGACAGGGCTCCTACGAGCAGTACTTC.

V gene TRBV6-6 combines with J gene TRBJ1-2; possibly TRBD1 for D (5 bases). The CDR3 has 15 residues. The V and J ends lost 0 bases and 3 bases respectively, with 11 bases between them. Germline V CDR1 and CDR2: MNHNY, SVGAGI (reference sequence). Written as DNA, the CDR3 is TGTGCCAGCAGTTACTCGTCCAGGGCCGACTATGGCTACACCTTC. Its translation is CASSYSSRADYGYTF.

DNA of the CDR3: TGCGCCAGCAGCTTGTGGCCCGGGACAGGGACGAGTAGTAGCAATCAGCCCCAGCATTTT. This sequence encodes CASSLWPGTGTSSSNQPQHF. The chain uses TRBV5-1 and TRBJ1-5, with 9 positions matching TRBD1. This CDR3 spans 20 amino acids. Trimming removed 1 base from V and 0 bases from J; junction bases left unmatched: 14. Germline V gives CDR1 SGHRS, CDR2 YFSETQ.

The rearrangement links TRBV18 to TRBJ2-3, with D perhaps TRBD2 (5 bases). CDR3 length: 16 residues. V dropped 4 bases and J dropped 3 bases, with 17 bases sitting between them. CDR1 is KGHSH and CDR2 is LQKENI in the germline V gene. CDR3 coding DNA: TGTGCCAGCTCACGTTCTCCGGTGGGAGCGACAGATACGCAGTATTTT. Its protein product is CASSRSPVGATDTQYF.